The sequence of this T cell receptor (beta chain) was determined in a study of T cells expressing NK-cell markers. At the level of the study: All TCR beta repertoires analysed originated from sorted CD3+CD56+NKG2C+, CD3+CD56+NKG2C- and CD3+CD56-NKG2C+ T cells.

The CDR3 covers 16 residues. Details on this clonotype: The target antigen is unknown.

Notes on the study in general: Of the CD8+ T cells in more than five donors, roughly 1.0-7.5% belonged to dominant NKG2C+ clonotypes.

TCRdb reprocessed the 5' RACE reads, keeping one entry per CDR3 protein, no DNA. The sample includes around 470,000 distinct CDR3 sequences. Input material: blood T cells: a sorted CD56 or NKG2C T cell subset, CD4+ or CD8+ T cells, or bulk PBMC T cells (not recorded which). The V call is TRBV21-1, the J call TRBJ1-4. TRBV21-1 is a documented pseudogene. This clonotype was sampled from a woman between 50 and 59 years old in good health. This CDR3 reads CASSSSRRGGSEKLFF.